This T cell receptor beta chain was profiled in a study of T cells after yellow fever vaccination. Overall study findings and caveats: Post-booster samples contained most primary-vaccination clones (approximately 95% CD4, around 89% CD8). Weaker, the secondary response had a peak occurring faster, on day 5 versus 15.

One entry per CDR3 protein results from TCRdb running MiXCR on the 5' RACE reads. The sample yields some 150,000 distinct CDR3 sequences, roughly 8.8% seen once. This clonotype was observed a handful of times. Its specificity is unknown. Germline V lookup: CDR1 SQVTM, CDR2 ANQGSEA. This CDR3 has 10 residues. The V end lost 6 bases, the J end lost 7 bases, and 7 bases lay between the germline ends. The chain has TRBV29-1 and TRBJ2-1, with unresolved D. The receptor was isolated from a man aged 18 to 35 who received the YFV17D yellow fever vaccine. Sequencing was performed on CD8+ T cells sorted from PBMCs, taken 45 days after the yellow fever booster vaccination. The CDR3 loop is CSVTKNEQFF. The CDR3 nucleotides are TGCAGCGTGACCAAAAATGAGCAGTTCTTC.